Here is one T cell receptor beta chain with its context. The antigen remains undetermined. Generated by immunoSEQ multiplex PCR, the TCRdb table keeps only in-frame clones and is missing some. The repertoire has over 55,000 clones, more than 75% of them found once; the top ten carry 8.2%. This record comes from a study of OX40 agonist ivuxolimab in advanced cancers. Study overall: In this cohort, patients received ivuxolimab, an agonistic anti-OX40 (CD134) antibody. Study conclusions and caveats: Expansion of clones was among the lowest in partial responders at 0.1-3.0 mg/kg. On average, CD8+ T cells showed a greater number of expanded clones than CD4+.

V was pared by 5 bases and J by 2 bases, with 4 bases between. This CDR3 spans 12 amino acids. The germline V gene has CDR1 LGHNT and CDR2 FRNRAP. Specimen: CD4+ or CD8+ T cells sorted from blood, collected in a trial of the OX40 agonist ivuxolimab. This chain joins TRBV12-5 and TRBJ1-3; D call uncertain. The TCR comes from an adult with an advanced solid tumor such as melanoma, head and neck, liver or kidney cancer. The CDR3 DNA reads as TGTGCTAGTGGTAGTACTGGAAACACCATATATTTT. The encoded protein is CASGSTGNTIYF.